What follows is one T cell receptor beta chain and its context. No antigen is known for it. This CDR3 is 14 amino acids long. V was trimmed by 7 bases and J by 7 bases, leaving 19 bases between them. The tissue used was unsorted bulk material of about 19-33 mg. RNA and DNA were co-extracted from it with the AllPrep DNA/RNA mini kit. Patients' primary liver carcinoma was surgically resected. Patients showed chronic HBV infection and an absence of prior treatment. The researchers produced TCR beta cDNA from roughly 550 ng total RNA with a constant-region primer. Slightly modified ARM-PCR, run as three nested multiplex PCR rounds, produced the TCR beta libraries. Rounds one and two of PCR, each of 10 cycles, were primed with TRBV1-TRBV30 forward primers and a C-beta reverse primer. TCRdb recomputed calls from the multiplex PCR reads with MiXCR, one row per CDR3 protein. Of about 35,000 distinct CDR3 sequences detected, roughly 70% appear once; the ten largest clones hold under 20%.

This entry comes from a study of tumor-infiltrating lymphocytes in primary liver carcinoma. On the study more broadly: The cohort included men and women aged 30 to 69 years.

Study-level results: Present in all five tumor regions were only about 7-25% of the top clones.

This sequence originates from a man aged 35 to 55 with primary liver carcinoma and hepatitis B virus infection. The gene calls are TRBV12-3 or TRBV12-4 and TRBJ2-5, with D maybe TRBD2 (5 bases). The sample was liver tumor tissue from sampling region 4. Described subset: tumor region T4, right-lateral pole. The CDR3 DNA reads as TGTGCCAGCATCCCCCTGGAGGATCTACTGACCCAGTACTTC. Translated, it gives CASIPLEDLLTQYF.